The following is a T cell receptor beta chain sequence with its context. Assay: immunoSEQ multiplex PCR; the TCRdb copy retains only in-frame clones and omits some. The sample carries around 130,000 clones, 80% to 90% recorded once. This sample is drawn from a study of cytotoxic CD8 clonotypes in ibrutinib-treated CLL. Germline CDR1 and CDR2: MNHEY and SVGAGI. There are 16 residues in the CDR3. V was clipped by 2 bases and J by 1 base; unmatched bases: 2. The clonotype was recovered from a human donor with chronic lymphocytic leukemia. The V gene is TRBV6-5, the J gene TRBJ2-2, with 9 nucleotides matching TRBD1. This sample comprised PBMCs, obtained after 24 months of ibrutinib treatment. The CDR3 DNA is TGTGCCAGCAGTTACCCGACAGGGGGGAACACCGGGGAGCTGTTTTTT. As protein: CASSYPTGGNTGELFF.